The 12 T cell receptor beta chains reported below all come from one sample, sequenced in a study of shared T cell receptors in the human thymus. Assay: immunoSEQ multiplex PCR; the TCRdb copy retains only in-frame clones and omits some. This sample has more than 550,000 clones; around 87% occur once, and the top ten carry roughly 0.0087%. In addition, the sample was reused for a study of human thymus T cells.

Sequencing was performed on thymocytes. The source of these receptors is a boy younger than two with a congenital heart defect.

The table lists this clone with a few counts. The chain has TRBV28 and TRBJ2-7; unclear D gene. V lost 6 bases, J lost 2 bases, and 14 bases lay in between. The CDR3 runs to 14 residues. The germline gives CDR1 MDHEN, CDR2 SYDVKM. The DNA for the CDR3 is TGTGCCAGCAGGTCCCAGGTTCGAACCTACGAGCAGTACTTC. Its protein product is CASRSQVRTYEQYF.

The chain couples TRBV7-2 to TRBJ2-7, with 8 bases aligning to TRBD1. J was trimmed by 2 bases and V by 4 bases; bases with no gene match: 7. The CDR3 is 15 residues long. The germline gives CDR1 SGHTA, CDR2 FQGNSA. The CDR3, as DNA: TGTGCCAGCAGCTACCGGGACAGGAAAACCTACGAGCAGTACTTC. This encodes CASSYRDRKTYEQYF.

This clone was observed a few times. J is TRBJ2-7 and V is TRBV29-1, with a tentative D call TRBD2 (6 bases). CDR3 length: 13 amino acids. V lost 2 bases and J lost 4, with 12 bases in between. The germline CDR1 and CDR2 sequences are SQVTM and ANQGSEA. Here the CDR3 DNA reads TGCAGCGTTGAATCGGGGGAGGTATACGAGCAGTACTTC. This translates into CSVESGEVYEQYF.

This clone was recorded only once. As DNA, the CDR3 is TGTGCCAGCAGCTTGTTCTCCTCAGGACAGGGAAGCAATCAGCCCCAGCATTTT. Translated, it gives CASSLFSSGQGSNQPQHF. The V call is TRBV7-6, the J call TRBJ1-5; the match to TRBD1 covers 8 bases. V lost 3 bases to trimming and J lost 1 base; unmatched junction nucleotides: 11. Per germline, CDR1 SGHVS and CDR2 FNYEAQ. The CDR3 consists of 18 residues. The whole variable domain, remainder taken from reference TRBV7-6 and TRBJ1-5, is GAGVSQSPRYKVTKRGQDVALRCDPISGHVSLYWYRQALGQGPEFLTYFNYEAQQDKSGLPNDRFSAERPEGSISTLTIQRTEQRDSAMYRCASSLFSSGQGSNQPQHFGDGTRLSIL.

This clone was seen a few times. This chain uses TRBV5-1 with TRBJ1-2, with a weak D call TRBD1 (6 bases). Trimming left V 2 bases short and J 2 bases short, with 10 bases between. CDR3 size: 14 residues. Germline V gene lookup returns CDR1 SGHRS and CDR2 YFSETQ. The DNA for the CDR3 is TGCGCCAGCAGCTTCAAGACAGGAAACTATGGCTACACCTTC. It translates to CASSFKTGNYGYTF.

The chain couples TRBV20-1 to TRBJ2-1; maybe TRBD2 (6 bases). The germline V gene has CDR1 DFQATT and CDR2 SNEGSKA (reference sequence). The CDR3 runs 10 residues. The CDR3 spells CRSGVDEQFF. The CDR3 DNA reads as TGCAGATCGGGGGTCGATGAGCAGTTCTTC.

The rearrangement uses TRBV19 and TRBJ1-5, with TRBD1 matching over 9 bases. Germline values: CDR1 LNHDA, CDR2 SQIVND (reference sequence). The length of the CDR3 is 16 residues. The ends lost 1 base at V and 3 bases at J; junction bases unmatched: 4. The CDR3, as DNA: TGTGCCAGTAGTATAGGACAGGGGGTGTCCAATCAGCCCCAGCATTTT. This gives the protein CASSIGQGVSNQPQHF.

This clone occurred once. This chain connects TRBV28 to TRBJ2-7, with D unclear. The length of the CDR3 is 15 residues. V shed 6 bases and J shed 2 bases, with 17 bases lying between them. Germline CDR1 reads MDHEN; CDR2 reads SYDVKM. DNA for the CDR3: TGTGCCAGCAGCAAAGGAGTCCCCCACACCTACGAGCAGTACTTC. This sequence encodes CASSKGVPHTYEQYF.

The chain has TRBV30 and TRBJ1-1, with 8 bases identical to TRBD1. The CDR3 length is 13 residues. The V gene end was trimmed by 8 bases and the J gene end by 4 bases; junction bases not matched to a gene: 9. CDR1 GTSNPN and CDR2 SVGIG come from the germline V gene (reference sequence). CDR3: CAGDRGIGTEAFF. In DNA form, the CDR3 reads TGTGCCGGTGACAGGGGTATTGGCACTGAAGCTTTCTTT.

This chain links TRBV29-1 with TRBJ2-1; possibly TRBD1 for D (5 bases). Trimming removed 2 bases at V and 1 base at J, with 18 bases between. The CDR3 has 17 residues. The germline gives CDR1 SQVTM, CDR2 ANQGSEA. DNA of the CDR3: TGCAGCGTTGAATCCAGGGTTACGGGTTATTCCTACAATGAGCAGTTCTTC. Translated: CSVESRVTGYSYNEQFF.

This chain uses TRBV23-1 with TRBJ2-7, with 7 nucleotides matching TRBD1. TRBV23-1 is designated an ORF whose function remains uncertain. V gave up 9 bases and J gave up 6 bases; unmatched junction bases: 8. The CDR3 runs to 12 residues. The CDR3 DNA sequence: TGCGCCAGGGGAACAGGGGACCGCGAGCAGTACTTC. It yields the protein CARGTGDREQYF.

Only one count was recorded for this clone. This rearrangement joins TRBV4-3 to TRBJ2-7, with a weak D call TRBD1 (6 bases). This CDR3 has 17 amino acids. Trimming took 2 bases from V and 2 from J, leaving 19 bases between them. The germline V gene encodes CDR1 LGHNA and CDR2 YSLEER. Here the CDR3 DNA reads TGCGCCAGCAGCCAACAACCGGACAGCGTAACTACCTACGAGCAGTACTTC. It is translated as CASSQQPDSVTTYEQYF.